Following are 5 T cell receptor beta chains from one sample sequenced in a study of blood T cell repertoires in COVID-19. TCRdb's table, derived via immunoSEQ multiplex PCR, lists solely in-frame clones and lacks some. The data show more than 100,000 clones, with more than 60% seen just once and 2.3% held by the top ten. The specimen sequenced was peripheral blood. Receptors originate from a man in his sixties or seventies with acute or convalescent COVID-19.

J is TRBJ1-1 and V is TRBV19; 9 nucleotides line up with TRBD1. V shed 3 bases, J shed 1 base, and the junction held 6 bases outside the gene matches. The CDR3 has 16 amino acids. Germline V gene lookup returns CDR1 LNHDA and CDR2 SQIVND (reference sequence). The CDR3 sequence: CASSMLTGGKNTEAFF. The CDR3 coding sequence is TGTGCCAGTAGTATGTTGACAGGGGGGAAGAACACTGAAGCTTTCTTT.

The CDR3 coding sequence is TGTGCCAGTAGTATGGTTCGGGACAGCCGGAATTCACCCCTCCACTTT. Encoded protein: CASSMVRDSRNSPLHF. The chain uses TRBV19 and TRBJ1-6, with 7 bases matching TRBD1. From germline, CDR1 is LNHDA and CDR2 SQIVND (reference sequence). There are 16 residues in the CDR3. The V segment lost 3 bases and the J segment 7 bases; nucleotides outside the gene matches: 9.

V usage is TRBV7-6 and J usage is TRBJ2-7; D might be TRBD1 (5 bases). The CDR3 is 12 residues long. Germline values: CDR1 SGHVS, CDR2 FNYEAQ. Deletions cut 2 bases from V and 5 bases from J, with 7 bases between. CDR3: CASSLQGHEQYF. The CDR3, as DNA: TGTGCCAGCAGCTTACAGGGCCACGAGCAGTACTTC.

The genes are TRBV15 and TRBJ1-1, with a tentative D call TRBD1 (6 bases). Trimming pared 3 bases from V and 0 bases from J, leaving 17 bases between. Germline CDR1 is LNHNV and CDR2 is YYDKDF (reference sequence). This CDR3 is built from 17 residues. The CDR3 loop is CATSSSRLGQVNTEAFF. The CDR3 DNA reads TGTGCCACCAGCAGTAGCCGTTTGGGACAAGTGAACACTGAAGCTTTCTTT.

The chain recombines TRBV9 with TRBJ1-4; maybe TRBD1 (5 bases). With 3 bases removed from V and 8 bases from J, the gap between germline ends came to 14 bases. The germline V gene has CDR1 SGDLS and CDR2 YYNGEE. This CDR3 region has 14 residues. As DNA, the CDR3 is TGTGCCAGCAGCGCCGGGACTACAGGCGAAAAACTGTTTTTT. This sequence encodes CASSAGTTGEKLFF. Full variable domain (missing parts from reference TRBV9 and TRBJ1-4): DSGVTQTPKHLITATGQRVTLRCSPRSGDLSVYWYQQSLDQGLQFLIQYYNGEERAKGNILERFSAQQFPDLHSELNLSSLELGDSALYFCASSAGTTGEKLFFGSGTQLSVL.